This T cell receptor beta chain is drawn from a study of T cells in Graves' hyperthyroidism and ophthalmopathy. Study results and caveats: For ophthalmopathy, model prediction preceded onset by a median about six months.

Lactation, pregnancy, other autoimmune disease or uncontrolled infection led to exclusion of patients. Amplification targeted TCR beta CDR3 regions from RNA transcripts. TCR CDR3 regions were first amplified by RT-PCR with HTBI primers. TCRdb redid the calling of the multiplex PCR reads with MiXCR, one entry per CDR3 protein. Of 650,000 to 800,000 distinct CDR3 sequences in the sample, about 45% were seen once. Germline CDR1 SEHNR, CDR2 FQNEAQ (reference sequence). The germline V and J ends were trimmed by 5 bases and 4 bases, with 15 bases remaining between them. The CDR3 is 14 amino acids. There are many counts of this clonotype. The antigen is unknown.

The rearrangement links TRBV7-9 to TRBJ2-7, with D perhaps TRBD2 (7 bases). This TCR was sampled from an adult man with Graves' disease, either hyperthyroidism or ophthalmopathy (not recorded which). Sequenced sample: peripheral blood or thyroid tissue (not recorded which). CDR3 nucleotides: TGTGCCAGCAGCCACGGGGGGCCAGAGTACGAGCAGTACTTC. Its translation: CASSHGGPEYEQYF.